These 25 T cell receptor beta chains were all obtained from the same sample, sequenced in a study of human T cells and chemical hapten exposure. TCRdb re-called the RACE reads through MiXCR, storing one row per CDR3 protein. The table includes about 58,000 distinct CDR3 sequences, 9.5% to 15% detected once. The time point here: patch test 3, about 24 weeks after DPC sensitization. This sample's treatment: therapeutic diphenylcyclopropenone sensitization with weekly scalp DPC. The sequenced sample was whole blood, obtained in connection with sensitization to the hapten diphenylcyclopropenone (DPC). The source is a man aged 30-40 years with alopecia areata. Some clones in this sample may be carry-over from other donors' samples.

The chain couples TRBV6-6 to TRBJ2-6; the match to TRBD2 covers 7 bases. V lost 7 bases and J lost 17; bases outside the gene matches: 11. Germline V gene data show CDR1 as MNHNY and CDR2 as SVGAGI (reference sequence). The CDR3 consists of 12 residues. The CDR3 here is CASTPGGDYLTF. The CDR3 DNA reads TGTGCCAGCACCCCGGGAGGCGACTACTTGACTTTC.

The sample holds many counts of this clonotype. J is TRBJ2-1 and V is TRBV7-9; TRBD2 matches 7 bases. This CDR3 has 13 amino acids. CDR1 and CDR2 from the germline V gene are SEHNR and FQNEAQ (reference sequence). J gave up 6 bases and V 8 bases, and 7 bases lay outside the gene matches. CDR3 in amino acids: CASGTGLRNEQFF. The DNA of the CDR3 is TGTGCCAGCGGCACGGGACTACGCAATGAGCAGTTCTTC. Full variable domain (remainder filled in from reference TRBV7-9 and TRBJ2-1): DTGVSQNPRHKITKRGQNVTFRCDPISEHNRLYWYRQTLGQGPEFLTYFQNEAQLEKSRLLSDRFSAERPKGSFSTLEIQRTEQGDSAMYLCASGTGLRNEQFFGPGTRLTVL.

The rearrangement uses TRBV6-1 and TRBJ1-3, with D possibly TRBD1 on 6 matching bases. This CDR3 region has 17 residues. Deletions cut 8 bases from V and 2 bases from J, with 22 bases between. CDR1 and CDR2 from the germline V gene are MNHNS and SASEGT. CDR3 in DNA: TGTGCCAGCGGTCGAAACGGGGGGCTCCCGACTGGAAACACCATATATTTT. Translated, it gives CASGRNGGLPTGNTIYF.

This rearrangement joins TRBV5-1 to TRBJ2-7; D gene uncertain. The CDR3 spans 12 residues. Germline CDR1 is SGHRS and CDR2 is YFSETQ. V was clipped by 4 bases and J by 3 bases, with 8 bases between them. The CDR3 protein is CASSPRGYEQYF. The CDR3 DNA is TGCGCCAGCAGCCCCCGCGGCTACGAGCAGTACTTC.

This clonotype was detected only a few times. One junction end does not reproduce the germline sequence, and a read error may be involved. The V and J genes are TRBV7-7 and TRBJ2-3; 8 bases align to TRBD2. Germline loops: CDR1 SSHAT, CDR2 FNYEAQ (reference sequence). The CDR3 length is 18 residues. Here the CDR3 reads CASSFGVAGPSGTDTQYF. CDR3 bases: TGTGCTAGCAGCTTCGGGGTAGCGGGGCCCTCCGGCACAGATACGCAGTATTTT.

This clonotype was seen a few times. In nucleotides, the CDR3 is TGTGCCAGCAGCCAAGAAGGCGGTAATTCACCCCTCCACTTT. Translating gives CASSQEGGNSPLHF. This chain uses TRBV3-1 with TRBJ1-6, with D uncertain. Germline V gene sequence: CDR1 LGHDT, CDR2 YNNKEL (reference sequence). Between the trimmed V and J ends, which lost 0 bases and 6 bases, there was a span of 6 bases. The CDR3 is made up of 14 amino acids.

The genes are TRBV7-2 and TRBJ1-2; D perhaps matches TRBD1 (6 bases). This CDR3 has 17 amino acids. Germline CDR1 is SGHTA and CDR2 is FQGNSA. V was clipped by 4 bases and J by 6 bases, with 24 bases between them. CDR3 coding DNA: TGTGCCAGCAGCTCCAGGGGACAAGCGCCCACTTGGAATGGCTACACCTTC. It is translated as CASSSRGQAPTWNGYTF.

The chain employs TRBV10-3 and TRBJ2-3, with 7 bases matching TRBD2. The CDR3 is 14 amino acids. Per the germline V gene, CDR1 is ENHRY and CDR2 is SYGVKD. V lost 7 bases, J lost 2 bases, and 6 bases stayed unmatched. CDR3 coding DNA: TGTGCCATCACCCAAGGACTAGACACAGATACGCAGTATTTT. Protein sequence: CAITQGLDTDTQYF.

This clonotype was detected ten times or more. This chain joins TRBV20-1 and TRBJ2-7; tentative D call: TRBD2 (5 bases). V gave up 2 bases and J gave up 0 bases, with 20 bases separating them. The CDR3 spans 17 residues. The germline gives CDR1 DFQATT, CDR2 SNEGSKA (reference sequence). CDR3 DNA sequence: TGCAGTGCTAGAAGGAGCGGTCTTGCCCTAATCTCCTACGAGCAGTACTTC. Protein product: CSARRSGLALISYEQYF.

The gene calls are TRBV20-1 and TRBJ1-1; possible D gene TRBD1, 6 bases. V lost 1 base, J lost 1 base, and 19 bases lay in between. Looked up from germline, CDR1 is DFQATT and CDR2 is SNEGSKA (reference sequence). The CDR3 spans 17 residues. Here the CDR3 reads CSARVRGLIRRNTEAFF. CDR3 nucleotide sequence: TGCAGTGCTAGAGTCCGGGGGCTCATCAGGCGGAACACTGAAGCTTTCTTT.

The gene calls are TRBV12-3 or TRBV12-4 and TRBJ1-6, with D uncertain. The CDR3 length is 14 residues. V was trimmed by 0 bases and J by 6 bases, leaving 6 bases between them. The CDR3 nucleotides are TGTGCCAGCAGTTTAGCAGGTGGTAATTCACCCCTCCACTTT. The encoded protein is CASSLAGGNSPLHF.

The table lists this clonotype with many counts. The chain links TRBV21-1 to TRBJ2-1. TRBV21-1 is labeled a pseudogene. The CDR3 is 14 residues long. The DNA of the CDR3 is TGTGCCAGCAGCAAATTCACCGGTTGCAATGAGCAGTTCTTC. It specifies CASSKFTGCNEQFF.

This clonotype has a count of ten or more. The V and J genes are TRBV30 and TRBJ2-5, with 9 bases matching TRBD1. Trimming cost V 2 bases and J 4 bases; bases outside gene matches: 5. The length of the CDR3 is 14 residues. In germline, CDR1 is GTSNPN, CDR2 SVGIG (reference sequence). The CDR3 DNA is TGTGCCTGGAGTCCCGGGACAGGGATAGAGACCCAGTACTTC. Translating gives CAWSPGTGIETQYF.

There are a few counts of this clonotype. This CDR3 reads CAIRGVDISPPGYTF. Here the CDR3 DNA reads TGTGCCATCAGAGGGGTCGACATTTCCCCTCCGGGCTACACCTTC. V usage is TRBV10-3 and J usage is TRBJ1-2, with D tentatively TRBD1 (5 bases). The CDR3 runs to 15 residues. Germline CDR1 ENHRY, CDR2 SYGVKD. Trimming shortened V by 6 bases and J by 8 bases, and 22 bases separated the two germline ends.

Ten or more counts support this clonotype. The chain links TRBV7-9 to TRBJ1-1; D is ambiguous. Germline V gene sequence: CDR1 SEHNR, CDR2 FQNEAQ (reference sequence). The germline V and J ends were trimmed by 2 bases and 4 bases, with 2 bases remaining between them. The CDR3 loop spans 11 amino acids. CDR3 in DNA: TGTGCCAGCAGCTTATCCACTGAAGCTTTCTTT. Its protein product is CASSLSTEAFF.

This clonotype has only one observation. A much larger clone differs by one base, so this may be a read error. This chain connects TRBV7-6 to TRBJ2-6, with D unresolved. The CDR3 is 13 residues long. CDR1 is SGHVS, CDR2 FNYEAQ, per germline. V was trimmed by 5 bases and J by 1 base, leaving 3 bases between them. CDR3 residues: CASSVSGANVLTF. The CDR3 region has the DNA TGTGCCAGCAGCGTATCTGGGGCCAACGTCCTGACTTTC.

This clonotype was counted ten times or more. The chain recombines TRBV28 with TRBJ2-1; weak D call: TRBD2 (5 bases). The germline CDR1 and CDR2 sequences are MDHEN and SYDVKM. There are 11 residues in the CDR3. V lost 6 bases and J 8 bases, leaving 8 bases between the germline ends. Written as DNA, the CDR3 is TGTGCCAGCAGCCTGAGGGATGAGCAGTTCTTC. Its protein is CASSLRDEQFF. Using reference TRBV28 and TRBJ2-1 for the parts outside the CDR3, the full variable domain is DVKVTQSSRYLVKRTGEKVFLECVQDMDHENMFWYRQDPGLGLRLIYFSYDVKMKEKGDIPEGYSVSREKKERFSLILESASTNQTSMYLCASSLRDEQFFGPGTRLTVL.

The sample holds many counts of this clonotype. This chain uses TRBV6-4 with TRBJ2-3; 9 positions match TRBD2. V trimming: 5 bases; J trimming: 1 base; junction bases outside the gene matches: 4. Germline V gene sequence: CDR1 MRHNA, CDR2 SNTAGT. The CDR3 consists of 15 residues. CDR3 sequence (DNA): TGTGCCAGCAGTCTGCAGCGGGGGGGCACAGATACGCAGTATTTT. This gives the protein CASSLQRGGTDTQYF.

This clonotype was seen more than once but under ten times. The CDR3 is CASAKEGGRITEAFF. The CDR3 coding sequence is TGCGCCAGCGCCAAAGAGGGGGGGCGGATCACTGAAGCTTTCTTT. The chain carries TRBV5-1 and TRBJ1-1; D may be TRBD1 (6 bases). Germline assignment: CDR1 SGHRS and CDR2 YFSETQ. The CDR3 consists of 15 residues. V lost 7 bases and J lost 4, with 20 bases in between. The variable domain in full, with the rest retrieved from reference TRBV5-1 and TRBJ1-1, is KAGVTQTPRYLIKTRGQQVTLSCSPISGHRSVSWYQQTPGQGLQFLFEYFSETQRNKGNFPGRFSGRQFSNSRSEMNVSTLELGDSALYLCASAKEGGRITEAFFGQGTRLTVV.

This clonotype has only a few counts. This chain uses TRBV11-2 with TRBJ2-4; tentative D call: TRBD1 (5 bases). The germline gives CDR1 SGHAT, CDR2 FQNNGV. The CDR3 spans 17 residues. Deletions cut 4 bases from V and 0 bases from J, with 16 bases between. The CDR3 nucleotides are TGTGCCAGCAGCTCCCGACAGAACCCTCTAGCCAAAAACATTCAGTACTTC. This translates into CASSSRQNPLAKNIQYF. The entire variable domain, with the rest obtained from reference TRBV11-2 and TRBJ2-4, is as follows: EAGVAQSPRYKIIEKRQSVAFWCNPISGHATLYWYQQILGQGPKLLIQFQNNGVVDDSQLPKDRFSAERLKGVDSTLKIQPAKLEDSAVYLCASSSRQNPLAKNIQYFGAGTRLSVL.

This clonotype appeared a few times. V usage is TRBV28 and J usage is TRBJ2-7; D might be TRBD1 or TRBD2, each matching 6 bases. V was pared by 4 bases and J by 4 bases, with 14 bases between. The CDR3 length is 14 residues. Germline V gene sequence: CDR1 MDHEN, CDR2 SYDVKM. The CDR3 here is CASSSSGQGYEQYF. The CDR3 DNA is TGTGCCAGCAGTTCAAGCGGGCAGGGGTACGAGCAGTACTTC.

The table lists this clonotype with a few counts. V usage is TRBV29-1 and J usage is TRBJ2-5; a possible D gene is TRBD2 (7 bases). The CDR3 length is 12 residues. CDR1 and CDR2 from the germline V gene are SQVTM and ANQGSEA. V was trimmed by 4 bases and J by 4 bases, leaving 10 bases between them. This CDR3 reads CSVVAGAETQYF. The CDR3 region has the DNA TGCAGCGTTGTTGCGGGGGCAGAGACCCAGTACTTC.

This clonotype was counted at least ten times. V and J are TRBV6-2 or TRBV6-3 and TRBJ2-1; no clear D gene. CDR1 and CDR2 from the germline V gene are MNHEY and SVGEGT. With 2 bases removed from V and 0 bases from J, the gap between germline ends came to 8 bases. The CDR3 loop spans 15 amino acids. Written as DNA, the CDR3 is TGTGCCAGCAGTTACGGGCAGATCTCCTACAATGAGCAGTTCTTC. It encodes CASSYGQISYNEQFF.

This clonotype appeared many times. The chain joins TRBV12-3 or TRBV12-4 to TRBJ1-4; the D is unclear. The CDR3 is 14 amino acids. V gave up 2 bases and J gave up 2 bases, with 6 bases separating them. CDR3 in amino acids: CASSLLPTNEKLFF. CDR3 sequence (DNA): TGTGCCAGCAGTTTACTGCCCACTAATGAAAAACTGTTTTTT.

The table lists this clonotype with many counts. The chain joins TRBV7-2 to TRBJ1-1; maybe TRBD1 (5 bases). The CDR3 sequence is 13 residues long. Germline V gene sequence: CDR1 SGHTA, CDR2 FQGNSA. Trimming removed 5 bases at V and 8 bases at J, with 15 bases between. CDR3 protein: CASSTGTPEEAFF. CDR3 nucleotides: TGTGCCAGCAGCACTGGGACTCCCGAGGAAGCTTTCTTT.